A single sample is the source of the 17 T cell receptor beta chains below, sequenced in a study of blood T cells in healthy people across ages. With a J-beta primer mix and a sample-barcoded 5' primer, a second PCR ran about 6 to 11 cycles. TCRdb processed the 5' RACE reads anew with MiXCR; each CDR3 protein has one entry. This sample has approximately 800,000 distinct CDR3 sequences, with more than 45% found just once. The sample consisted of blood. These TCRs come from a man between 25 and 39 years old in good health.

V usage is TRBV27 and J usage is TRBJ1-5; D is unclear. Germline lookup yields CDR1 MNHEY and CDR2 SMNVEV (reference sequence). V shed 1 base and J shed 0 bases, with 7 bases lying between them. This CDR3 is built from 15 residues. In nucleotides, the CDR3 is TGTGCCAGCAGTTTATTCACGGGTAGCAATCAGCCCCAGCATTTT. Its translation is CASSLFTGSNQPQHF.

CDR3 amino acids: CASSEETGGGAKNIQYF. The CDR3 bases are TGTGCCAGCAGTGAGGAGACCGGGGGGGGAGCCAAAAACATTCAGTACTTC. This chain uses TRBV25-1 with TRBJ2-4; 8 positions match TRBD2. Germline CDR1 MGHDK, CDR2 SYGVNS. V was clipped by 3 bases and J by 0 bases; unmatched bases: 7. The CDR3 is made up of 17 amino acids.

A word on this clonotype: A read error may account for a junction end that differs from germline. This chain connects TRBV5-1 to TRBJ2-7, with D unclear. CDR3 length equals 11 residues. CDR1 is SGHRS, CDR2 YFSETQ, per germline. CDR3 coding DNA: TGTGCCAGCAGCCTCGAGACAGAGCAGTACTTC. Translating it yields CASSLETEQYF.

A few counts support this clonotype. The rearrangement joins TRBV28 to TRBJ2-7; 10 bases are a match to TRBD2. Germline CDR1 and CDR2: MDHEN and SYDVKM. After removal of 6 bases from V and 0 bases from J, the junction contained 8 bases not matched to a gene. The CDR3 runs to 16 residues. The CDR3 DNA sequence: TGTGCCAGCAGAAACGGACTAGCGGCGAGCTCCTACGAGCAGTACTTC. Translation gives CASRNGLAASSYEQYF.

The gene calls are TRBV11-2 and TRBJ2-1; D is unclear. CDR3 length equals 13 residues. In germline, CDR1 is SGHAT, CDR2 FQNNGV. V gave up 5 bases and J gave up 6 bases, with 11 bases separating them. The CDR3 DNA is TGTGCCAGCAGCGGATCCGGCGGCAATGAGCAGTTCTTC. Residues: CASSGSGGNEQFF.

CDR3 DNA sequence: TGTGCCAGCAGACCAGACAGAAATGAAAAACTGTTTTTT. This gives the protein CASRPDRNEKLFF. The chain recombines TRBV28 with TRBJ1-4; D possibly corresponds to TRBD1 (5 bases). Trimming took off 6 bases at V and 5 bases at J, with 10 bases between the two ends. CDR1 is MDHEN and CDR2 is SYDVKM in the germline V gene. This CDR3 spans 13 amino acids.

The genes are TRBV7-9 and TRBJ1-2, with a possible D match to TRBD1 (5 bases). CDR3 length: 16 amino acids. Between the trimmed V and J ends, which lost 5 bases and 0 bases, there was a span of 16 bases. Germline values: CDR1 SEHNR, CDR2 FQNEAQ (reference sequence). In DNA, the CDR3 is TGTGCCAGCAGCCCGGCTGGGACGGCTACTAACTATGGCTACACCTTC. This encodes CASSPAGTATNYGYTF.

This clonotype was recorded many times. The genes are TRBV10-1 and TRBJ1-5; D is uncertain. Germline V lookup: CDR1 WNHNN, CDR2 SYGVQD (reference sequence). The CDR3 has 10 amino acids. CDR3 amino acids: CEVGYQPQHF. CDR3 in DNA: TGCGAGGTAGGGTATCAGCCCCAGCATTTT.

The gene calls are TRBV12-3 or TRBV12-4 and TRBJ2-1; TRBD2 agrees at 10 bases. The CDR3 has 15 residues. The junction had 5 bases not matched to a gene; V was cut back by 6 bases and J by 3 bases. The CDR3 here is CASSRTSGFYNEQFF. The DNA of the CDR3 is TGTGCCAGCAGCCGGACTAGCGGTTTCTACAATGAGCAGTTCTTC.

The sample holds a few counts of this clonotype. The chain links TRBV5-1 to TRBJ2-1; the D gene is possibly TRBD2 (6 bases). With 0 bases removed from V and 8 bases from J, the gap between germline ends came to 12 bases. From germline, CDR1 is SGHRS and CDR2 YFSETQ. The CDR3 is 14 residues long. CDR3 DNA: TGCGCCAGCAGCTTGGGGGGGGAGCTCCATGAGCAGTTCTTC. Encoded protein: CASSLGGELHEQFF.

The V call is TRBV7-2, the J call TRBJ2-5; D unclear. The CDR3 spans 16 residues. Germline V gene data show CDR1 as SGHTA and CDR2 as FQGNSA. Trimming took off 3 bases at V and 5 bases at J, with 19 bases between the two ends. The CDR3 nucleotides are TGTGCCAGCAGCTTTGCCGCCCAGGTTGGGTGGGAGACCCAGTACTTC. It translates to CASSFAAQVGWETQYF.

The V call is TRBV20-1, the J call TRBJ2-3; the match to TRBD2 covers 9 bases. This CDR3 contains 13 residues. Trimming at V came to 1 base and at J to 5 bases, leaving 1 base not matched to a gene. Per germline, CDR1 DFQATT and CDR2 SNEGSKA (reference sequence). CDR3 residues: CSARATSGDTQYF. The CDR3 DNA reads TGCAGTGCTAGAGCGACTAGCGGAGATACGCAGTATTTT.

This chain joins TRBV12-3 or TRBV12-4 and TRBJ2-1, with TRBD2 as a possible D gene (5 bases). V lost 8 bases to trimming and J lost 0 bases, with 11 bases between them. The CDR3 extends over 14 amino acids. CDR3 loop: CASLATPSYNEQFF. CDR3 DNA: TGTGCCAGCCTAGCCACGCCCTCCTACAATGAGCAGTTCTTC.

J is TRBJ2-5 and V is TRBV6-2 or TRBV6-3; the D gene is possibly TRBD2 (5 bases). Germline V gene data show CDR1 as MNHEY and CDR2 as SVGEGT. The V and J ends lost 8 bases and 4 bases respectively, with 20 bases between them. CDR3 length equals 15 residues. The CDR3 reads CASFSLRSSVETQYF. In DNA, the CDR3 is TGTGCCAGCTTCTCCCTTAGGAGTAGCGTAGAGACCCAGTACTTC.

In this sample, this clonotype turned up a few times. The chain couples TRBV4-2 to TRBJ2-5; TRBD2 aligns across 10 bases. Germline trimming cut 0 bases from V and 11 bases from J; bases unmatched to any gene: 9. The germline gives CDR1 LGHNA, CDR2 YNFKEQ. The CDR3 covers 15 residues. CDR3 amino acids: CASSQEGPSGGVQYF. In DNA, the CDR3 is TGTGCCAGCAGCCAAGAGGGGCCAAGCGGGGGGGTGCAGTACTTC.

This chain links TRBV3-1 with TRBJ2-7; weak D call: TRBD2 (5 bases). The V end lost 4 bases, the J end lost 2 bases, and 12 bases lay between the germline ends. CDR1 and CDR2 from the germline V gene are LGHDT and YNNKEL (reference sequence). This CDR3 has 14 amino acids. CDR3 in amino acids: CASSPSEVPYEQYF. DNA of the CDR3: TGTGCCAGCAGCCCTTCGGAGGTTCCCTACGAGCAGTACTTC.

The chain links TRBV20-1 to TRBJ1-2; possibly TRBD1 for D (6 bases). Germline CDR1 reads DFQATT; CDR2 reads SNEGSKA (reference sequence). The CDR3 covers 12 residues. Trimming took off 6 bases at V and 6 bases at J, with 14 bases between the two ends. The CDR3: CSALNREHGYTF. CDR3 in DNA: TGCAGTGCCCTAAACAGGGAGCATGGCTACACCTTC.